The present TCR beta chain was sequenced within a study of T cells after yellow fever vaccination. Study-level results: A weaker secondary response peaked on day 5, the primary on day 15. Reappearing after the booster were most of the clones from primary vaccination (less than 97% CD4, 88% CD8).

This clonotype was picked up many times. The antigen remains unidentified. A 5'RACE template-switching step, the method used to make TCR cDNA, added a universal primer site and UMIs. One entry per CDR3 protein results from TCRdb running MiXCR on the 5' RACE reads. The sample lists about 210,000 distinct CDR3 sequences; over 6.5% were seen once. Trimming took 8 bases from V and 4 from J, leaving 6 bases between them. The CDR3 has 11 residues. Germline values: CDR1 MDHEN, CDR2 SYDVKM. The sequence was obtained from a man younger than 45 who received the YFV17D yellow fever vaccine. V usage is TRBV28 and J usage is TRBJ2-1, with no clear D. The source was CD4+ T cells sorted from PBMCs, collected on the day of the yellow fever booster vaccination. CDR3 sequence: CASLRYNEQFF. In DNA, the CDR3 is TGTGCCAGCCTCCGGTACAATGAGCAGTTCTTC.